This entry is about one TCR beta chain. The antigen is unknown. These data come from a study of T cell responses to AZD1222 COVID-19 vaccine. CDR1 is SGHTS and CDR2 is YDEGEE in the germline V gene. The CDR3 length is 13 residues. The V gene lost 6 bases and the J gene lost 6 bases, with 16 bases spanning the gap. Repertoires were generated with immunoSEQ multiplex PCR, while TCRdb's copy carries only in-frame clones and drops some. Of 100,000 to 120,000 clones detected, 94% appear once; the ten largest clones hold approximately 2.9%. Study results and caveats: Donors were mostly white British, more females; clonal diversity possibly underestimated. Spike as a whole was targeted by vaccine-associated CD4 TCRs, dominant at 160-218 and 743-854. As reported, nearly half of all spike-specific TCRs target variant regions that are unmutated. The breadth and depth of Spike-specific TCRs increased once two AZD1222 doses had been given.

This TCR was sampled from an adult who received the AZD1222 COVID-19 vaccine. The chain recombines TRBV5-8 with TRBJ2-7, with a tentative D call TRBD1 (6 bases). The sequences come from peripheral blood, collected 28 days after the second AZD1222 dose. DNA for the CDR3: TGTGCCAGCACCCAGGGGCGGCGGTTCGAGCAGTACTTC. This encodes CASTQGRRFEQYF.